The 5 T cell receptor beta chains given below trace back to one sample, sequenced in a study of blood T cells in healthy people across ages. The use of a sample-barcoded 5' primer and a J-beta primer mix characterized a second PCR of roughly 6 to 12 cycles. From the 5' RACE reads, TCRdb called clonotypes with MiXCR, one entry per CDR3 protein. This table holds hundreds of thousands of distinct CDR3 sequences, about half found once. Material: blood. These receptors were obtained from a woman in her sixties in good health.

This sequence joins TRBV20-1 and TRBJ2-1; 7 bases map to TRBD1. After removal of 6 bases from V and 4 bases from J, the junction contained 9 bases not matched to a gene. From germline, CDR1 is DFQATT and CDR2 SNEGSKA (reference sequence). This CDR3 region has 14 residues. CDR3 sequence (DNA): TGCAGTGCCTTCAGACAGGGAGCTTACAATGAGCAGTTCTTC. This encodes CSAFRQGAYNEQFF.

This clonotype was seen only once. This rearrangement joins TRBV4-2 to TRBJ2-3; 11 nucleotides agree with TRBD2. CDR1 is LGHNA and CDR2 is YNFKEQ in the germline V gene. CDR3 length: 16 amino acids. With 3 bases clipped from V and 2 bases from J, the junction kept 4 bases outside the gene matches. This chain's CDR3 is CASSHGTSGITDTQYF. As DNA, the CDR3 is TGTGCCAGCAGCCACGGGACTAGCGGTATCACAGATACGCAGTATTTT.

The genes are TRBV27 and TRBJ1-4; D remains ambiguous. The CDR3 is 15 residues long. The V gene's germline CDR1 is MNHEY and CDR2 SMNVEV (reference sequence). Deletions cut 7 bases from V and 3 bases from J, with 15 bases between. The CDR3 DNA reads as TGTGCCAGCAAGGGCCCTCGATACTCTAATGAAAAACTGTTTTTT. Protein: CASKGPRYSNEKLFF.

This chain connects TRBV5-1 to TRBJ2-5, with TRBD2 identical over 9 bases. Germline V gene lookup returns CDR1 SGHRS and CDR2 YFSETQ. This CDR3 spans 14 amino acids. Trimming removed 4 bases from V and 4 bases from J; junction bases left unmatched: 5. CDR3 nucleotides: TGCGCCAGCAGCGGTAGCGGGAGCCGAGAGACCCAGTACTTC. It is translated as CASSGSGSRETQYF.

The J gene is TRBJ1-1, the V gene TRBV7-2; no clear D. V lost 3 bases and J 3 bases, leaving 11 bases between the germline ends. The germline V gene encodes CDR1 SGHTA and CDR2 FQGNSA. The CDR3 is 14 residues long. DNA for the CDR3: TGTGCCAGCAGCTTTGGCGGGAGGTACACTGAAGCTTTCTTT. This gives the protein CASSFGGRYTEAFF.